Ten or more counts support the clone carrying this TCR beta chain. What it binds is not known. Making TCR cDNA involved 5'RACE template switching, which added UMIs and a universal primer site. TCRdb recomputed calls from the 5' RACE reads with MiXCR, one row per CDR3 protein. The table includes 110,000 to 150,000 distinct CDR3 sequences, just over 6.5% detected once. Trimming took 6 bases from V and 5 from J, leaving 19 bases between them. The CDR3 consists of 14 residues. Germline V CDR1 and CDR2: DFQATT, SNEGSKA (reference sequence). The data derive from a study of T cells after yellow fever vaccination. Study as a whole: Preparing low-cell-number fractions relied on SMART-Seq v4 Ultra Low Input. General study results and limits: Post-booster samples contained most primary-vaccination clones (nearly 98% CD4, roughly 88% CD8). The secondary response was weaker but peaked faster, day 5 versus 15.

The origin of this receptor is a man aged 25-45 years who received the YFV17D yellow fever vaccine. The V and J genes are TRBV20-1 and TRBJ2-5; D may match TRBD1 or TRBD2 (5 bases each). The specimen was CD4+ T cells sorted from PBMCs, collected 10 days after the yellow fever booster vaccination. Here the CDR3 reads CSASGTPRSETQYF. CDR3 sequence (DNA): TGCAGTGCCTCGGGGACCCCCCGGTCGGAGACCCAGTACTTC.